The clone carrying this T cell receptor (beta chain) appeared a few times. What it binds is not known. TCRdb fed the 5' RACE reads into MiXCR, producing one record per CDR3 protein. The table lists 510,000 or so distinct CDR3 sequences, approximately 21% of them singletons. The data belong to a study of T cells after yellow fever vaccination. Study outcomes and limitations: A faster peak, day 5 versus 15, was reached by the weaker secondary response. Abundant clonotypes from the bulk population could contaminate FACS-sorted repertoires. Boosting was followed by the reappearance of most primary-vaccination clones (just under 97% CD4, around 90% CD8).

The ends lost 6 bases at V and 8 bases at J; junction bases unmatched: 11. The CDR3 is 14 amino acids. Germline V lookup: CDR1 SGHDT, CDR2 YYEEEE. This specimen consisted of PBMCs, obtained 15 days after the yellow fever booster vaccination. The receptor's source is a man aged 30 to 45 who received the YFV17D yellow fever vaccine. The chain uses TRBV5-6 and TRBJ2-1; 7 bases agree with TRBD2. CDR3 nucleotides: TGTGCCAGCAATGCGGGAGTCGGGGTTGATGAGCAGTTCTTC. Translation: CASNAGVGVDEQFF.